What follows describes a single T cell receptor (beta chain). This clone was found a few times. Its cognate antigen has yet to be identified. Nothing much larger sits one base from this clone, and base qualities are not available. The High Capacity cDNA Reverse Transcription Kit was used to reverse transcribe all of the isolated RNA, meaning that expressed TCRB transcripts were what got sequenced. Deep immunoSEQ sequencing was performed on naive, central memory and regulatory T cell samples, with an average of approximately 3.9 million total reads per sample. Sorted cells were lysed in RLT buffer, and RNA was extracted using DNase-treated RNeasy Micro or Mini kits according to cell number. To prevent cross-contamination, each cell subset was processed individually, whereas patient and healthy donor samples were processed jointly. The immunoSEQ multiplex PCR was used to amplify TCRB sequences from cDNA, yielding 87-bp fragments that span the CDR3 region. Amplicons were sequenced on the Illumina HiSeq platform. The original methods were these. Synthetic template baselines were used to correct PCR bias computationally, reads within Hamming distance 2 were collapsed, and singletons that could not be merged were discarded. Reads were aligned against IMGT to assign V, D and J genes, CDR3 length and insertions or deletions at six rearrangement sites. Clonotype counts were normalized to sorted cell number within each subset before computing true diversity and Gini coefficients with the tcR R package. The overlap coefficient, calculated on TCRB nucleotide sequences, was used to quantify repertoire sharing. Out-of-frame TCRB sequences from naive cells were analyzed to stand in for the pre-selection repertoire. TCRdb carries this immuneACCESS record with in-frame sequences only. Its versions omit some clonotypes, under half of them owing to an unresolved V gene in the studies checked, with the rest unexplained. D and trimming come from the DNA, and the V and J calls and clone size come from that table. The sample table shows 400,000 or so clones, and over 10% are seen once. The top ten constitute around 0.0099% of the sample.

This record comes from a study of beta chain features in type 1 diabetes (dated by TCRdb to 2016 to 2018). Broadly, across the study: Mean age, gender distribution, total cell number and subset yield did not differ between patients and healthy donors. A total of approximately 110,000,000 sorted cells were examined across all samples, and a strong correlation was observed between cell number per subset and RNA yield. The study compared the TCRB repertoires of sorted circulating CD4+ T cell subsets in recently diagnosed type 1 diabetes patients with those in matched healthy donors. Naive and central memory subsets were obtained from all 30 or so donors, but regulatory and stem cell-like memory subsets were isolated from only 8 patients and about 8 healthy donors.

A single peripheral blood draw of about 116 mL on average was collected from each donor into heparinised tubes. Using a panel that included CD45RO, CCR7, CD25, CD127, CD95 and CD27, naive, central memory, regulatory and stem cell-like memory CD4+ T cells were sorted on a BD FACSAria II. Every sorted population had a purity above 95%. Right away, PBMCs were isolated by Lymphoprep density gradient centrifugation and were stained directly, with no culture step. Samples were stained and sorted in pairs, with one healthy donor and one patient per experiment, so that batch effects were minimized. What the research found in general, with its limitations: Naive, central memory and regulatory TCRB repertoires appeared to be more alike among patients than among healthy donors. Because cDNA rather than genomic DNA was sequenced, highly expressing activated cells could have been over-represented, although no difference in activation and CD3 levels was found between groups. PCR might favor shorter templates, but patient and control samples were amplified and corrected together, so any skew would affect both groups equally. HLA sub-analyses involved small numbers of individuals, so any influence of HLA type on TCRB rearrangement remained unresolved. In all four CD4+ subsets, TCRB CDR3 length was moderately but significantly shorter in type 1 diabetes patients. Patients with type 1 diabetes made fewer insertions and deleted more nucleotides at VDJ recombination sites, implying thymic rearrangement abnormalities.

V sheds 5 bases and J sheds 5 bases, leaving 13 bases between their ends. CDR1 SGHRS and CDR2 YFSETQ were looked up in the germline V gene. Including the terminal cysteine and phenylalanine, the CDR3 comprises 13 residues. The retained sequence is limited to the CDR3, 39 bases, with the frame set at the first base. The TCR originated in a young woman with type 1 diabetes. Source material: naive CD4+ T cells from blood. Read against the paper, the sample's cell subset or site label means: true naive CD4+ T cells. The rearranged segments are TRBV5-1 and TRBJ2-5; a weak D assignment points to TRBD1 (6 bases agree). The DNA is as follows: TGCGCCAGCAGGTCACAGGGCGGGGAGACCCAGTACTTC. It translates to CASRSQGGETQYF. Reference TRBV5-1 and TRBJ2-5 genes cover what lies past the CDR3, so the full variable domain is KAGVTQTPRYLIKTRGQQVTLSCSPISGHRSVSWYQQTPGQGLQFLFEYFSETQRNKGNFPGRFSGRQFSNSRSEMNVSTLELGDSALYLCASRSQGGETQYFGPGTRLLVL.